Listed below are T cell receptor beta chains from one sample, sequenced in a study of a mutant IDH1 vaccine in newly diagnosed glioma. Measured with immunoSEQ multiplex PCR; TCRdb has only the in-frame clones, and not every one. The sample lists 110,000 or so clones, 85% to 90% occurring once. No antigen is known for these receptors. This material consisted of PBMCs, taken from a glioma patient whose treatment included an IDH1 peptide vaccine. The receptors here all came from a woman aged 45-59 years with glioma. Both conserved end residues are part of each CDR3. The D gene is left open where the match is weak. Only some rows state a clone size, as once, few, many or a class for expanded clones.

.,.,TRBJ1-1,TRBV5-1,TGCGCCAGCAGCTTGGCAGGGAATTCGGGCACTGAAGCTTTCTTT,CASSLAGNSGTEAFF
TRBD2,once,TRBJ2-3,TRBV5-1,TGCGCCAGCAACGAACTAGCGGGAGGGGCAGATACGCAGTATTTT,CASNELAGGADTQYF
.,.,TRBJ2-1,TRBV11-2,TGTGCCAGCAGCTTAGCGGGTCCCGCGGATTACAATGAGCAGTTCTTC,CASSLAGPADYNEQFF
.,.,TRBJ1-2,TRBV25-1,TGTGCCAGCAGTCTTCTAAGGGGGTATGGCTACACCTTC,CASSLLRGYGYTF
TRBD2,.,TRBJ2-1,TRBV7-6,TGTGCCAGCAGCCCGGGACTAGCGGGAGACAATGAGCAGTTCTTC,CASSPGLAGDNEQFF
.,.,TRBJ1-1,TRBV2,TGTGCCAGCAGTCCCGCTCGTTTGAACACTGAAGCTTTCTTT,CASSPARLNTEAFF
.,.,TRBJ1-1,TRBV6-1,TGTGCCAGCAGTGAAGTTAATCAGGTTAGCGGTTTCTTT,CASSEVNQVSGFF
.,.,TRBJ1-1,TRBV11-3,TGTGCCAGCAGCCGATCTATGAACACTGAAGCTTTCTTT,CASSRSMNTEAFF
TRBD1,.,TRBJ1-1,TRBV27,TGTGCCAGCAGCCCTCTGACAGGGGGCAATGCTGAAGCTTTCTTT,CASSPLTGGNAEAFF
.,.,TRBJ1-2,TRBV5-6,TGTGCCAGCAGCTCAGGGATCTATGGCTACACCTTC,CASSSGIYGYTF
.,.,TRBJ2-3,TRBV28,TGTGCCAGCAGTTACACAGATACGCAGTATTTT,CASSYTDTQYF
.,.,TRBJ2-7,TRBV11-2,TGTGCCAGCAGCTTATCAGGGCTCAGGCACGAGCAGTACTTC,CASSLSGLRHEQYF
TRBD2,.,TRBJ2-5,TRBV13,TGTGCCAGCAGCCAGATGCCAGCGGGAGGGCCAAGGGAGACCCAGTACTTC,CASSQMPAGGPRETQYF
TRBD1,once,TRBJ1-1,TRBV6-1,TGTGCCAGCAGTGAGCGACAGGGTACCATGAACACTGAAGCTTTCTTT,CASSERQGTMNTEAFF
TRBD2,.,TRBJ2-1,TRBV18,TGTGCCAGCTCACCACCGGCTAGCGGGAATGTGCATGAGCAGTTCTTC,CASSPPASGNVHEQFF
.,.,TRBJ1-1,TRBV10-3,TGTGCCATCAGTGGACACTTAGGAATGGAAGCTTTCTTT,CAISGHLGMEAFF
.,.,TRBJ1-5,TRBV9,TGTGCCAGCAGCGTAGACGGGGGCACGATTCAGCCCCAGCATTTT,CASSVDGGTIQPQHF
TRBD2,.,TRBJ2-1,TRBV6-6,TGTGCCATCGGAGTCGCGGGAGATGGTTCCTACAATGAGCAGTTCTTC,CAIGVAGDGSYNEQFF
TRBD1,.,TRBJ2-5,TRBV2,TGTGCCAGCAGAACCGGGACAGGGGAAGAGACCCAGTACTTC,CASRTGTGEETQYF
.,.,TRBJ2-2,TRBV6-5,TGTGCCAGCAGTTACGGGGTCGGGGAGCTGTTTTTT,CASSYGVGELFF
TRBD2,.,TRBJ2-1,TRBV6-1,TGTGCCAGCAACCTAGCGGGAGGGGGCAATGAGCAGTTCTTC,CASNLAGGGNEQFF
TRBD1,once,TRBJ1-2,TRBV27,TGTGCCAGCAGTTTAGACAGGGACTATGGCTACACCTTC,CASSLDRDYGYTF
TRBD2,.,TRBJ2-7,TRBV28,TGTGCCAGCAGTCGATCAGTAGCGGGAGCCCACGAGCAGTACTTC,CASSRSVAGAHEQYF
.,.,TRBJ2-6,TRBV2,TGTGCCAGCAGCCCCGGACGTCTTGAGGCCAACGTCCTGACTTTC,CASSPGRLEANVLTF
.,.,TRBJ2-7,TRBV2,TGTGCCAGCAGTGCGTTCCGATCCTACGAGCAGTACTTC,CASSAFRSYEQYF
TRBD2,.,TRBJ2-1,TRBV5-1,TGCGCCAGCAGCTTCGGGACTAGCGGATATAATGAGCAGTTCTTC,CASSFGTSGYNEQFF
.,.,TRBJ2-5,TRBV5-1,TGCGCCAGCAGCCCTATAACCGGGAAACAAGAGACCCAGTACTTC,CASSPITGKQETQYF
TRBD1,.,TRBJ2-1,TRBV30,TGTGCCTGGTTGAGGGGACAGGGGCACAATGAGCAGTTCTTC,CAWLRGQGHNEQFF
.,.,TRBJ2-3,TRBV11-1,TGTGCCAGCAGCCCCTTTCGGACTTATACAGATACGCAGTATTTT,CASSPFRTYTDTQYF
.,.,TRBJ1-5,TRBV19,TGTGCCAGTAGGCAGAGGGGCGGGGTATGGAATCAGCCCCAGCATTTT,CASRQRGGVWNQPQHF
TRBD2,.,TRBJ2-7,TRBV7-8,TGTGCCAGCAGCTATAGGAAACTAGCGGGAGGGCCCTACGAGCAGTACTTC,CASSYRKLAGGPYEQYF
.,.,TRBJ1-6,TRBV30,TGTGCCTGGAGGTCAGCCGGGACAAATAATTCACCCCTCCACTTT,CAWRSAGTNNSPLHF
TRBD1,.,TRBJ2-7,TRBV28,TGTGCCAGCAGTTCTTACTCCGGGACAGGCACTGTGGAGCAGTACTTC,CASSSYSGTGTVEQYF